This T cell receptor (beta chain) came from a study of T cells in Graves' hyperthyroidism and ophthalmopathy. Study observations and caveats: Most thyroid-expanded clonotypes above 0.001 were also found in blood.

Researchers amplified the TCR beta CDR3 regions from RNA transcripts. The HTBI primer set was used in a first-round RT-PCR of the TCR CDR3. TCRdb recomputed calls from the multiplex PCR reads with MiXCR, one row per CDR3 protein. The repertoire holds around 700,000 distinct CDR3 sequences, with roughly a sixth as singletons. Exclusion of a patient resulted from uncontrolled infection, other autoimmune disease, pregnancy or lactation. This clonotype was recorded many times. Its target is not known. The CDR3 runs to 11 residues. Sequenced material: blood. The chain couples TRBV12-3 or TRBV12-4 to TRBJ2-5; D is unclear. This clonotype was obtained from a woman between 50 and 59 years old with Graves' hyperthyroidism that later progressed to Graves' ophthalmopathy. As DNA, the CDR3 is TGTGCGAGTGGGCACGGGGAGACCCAGTACTTC. Translating gives CASGHGETQYF.